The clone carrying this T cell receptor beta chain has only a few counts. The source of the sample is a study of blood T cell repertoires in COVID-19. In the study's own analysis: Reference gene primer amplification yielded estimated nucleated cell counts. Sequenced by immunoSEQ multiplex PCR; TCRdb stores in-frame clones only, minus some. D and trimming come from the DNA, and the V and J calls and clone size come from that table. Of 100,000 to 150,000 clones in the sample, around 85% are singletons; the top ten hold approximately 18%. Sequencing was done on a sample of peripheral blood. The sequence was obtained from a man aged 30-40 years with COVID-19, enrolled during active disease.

Here the CDR3 DNA reads TGTGCCAGCAGTCGCTACCTCCTGGGAACTAGCCTAAACGAGCAGTACTTC. Protein product: CASSRYLLGTSLNEQYF. The chain combines TRBV3-1 (or the pseudogene TRBV3-2) with TRBJ2-7; the D gene is possibly TRBD2 (6 bases). Germline lookup yields CDR1 LGHDT and CDR2 YNNKEL (reference sequence). The V and J ends lost 6 bases and 5 bases respectively, with 26 bases between them. The CDR3 runs 17 residues.